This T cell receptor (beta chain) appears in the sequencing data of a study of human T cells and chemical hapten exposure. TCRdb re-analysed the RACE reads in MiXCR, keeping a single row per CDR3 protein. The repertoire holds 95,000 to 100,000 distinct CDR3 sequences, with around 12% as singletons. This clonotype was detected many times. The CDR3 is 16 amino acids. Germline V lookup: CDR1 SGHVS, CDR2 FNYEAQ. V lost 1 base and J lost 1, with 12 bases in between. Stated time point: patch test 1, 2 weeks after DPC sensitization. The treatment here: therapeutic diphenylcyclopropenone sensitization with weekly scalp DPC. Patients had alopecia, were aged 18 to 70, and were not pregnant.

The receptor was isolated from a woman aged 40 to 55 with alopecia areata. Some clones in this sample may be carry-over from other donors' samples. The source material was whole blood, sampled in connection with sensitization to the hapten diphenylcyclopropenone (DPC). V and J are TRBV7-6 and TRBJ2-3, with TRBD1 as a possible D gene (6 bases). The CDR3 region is CASSLEAGARTDTQYF. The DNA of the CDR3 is TGTGCCAGCAGCTTAGAAGCAGGGGCGCGCACAGATACGCAGTATTTT. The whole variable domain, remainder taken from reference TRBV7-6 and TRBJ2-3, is GAGVSQSPRYKVTKRGQDVALRCDPISGHVSLYWYRQALGQGPEFLTYFNYEAQQDKSGLPNDRFSAERPEGSISTLTIQRTEQRDSAMYRCASSLEAGARTDTQYFGPGTRLTVL.